This T cell receptor beta chain comes out of a study of shared clonotypes between healthy human individuals. About the research overall: Per-donor plates numbered three CD4 naive, three CD4 memory, two CD8 naive and one CD8 memory.

Notes on the study in general: Exclusively blood specimens were collected; tissue repertoires likely differ.

Generated by immunoSEQ multiplex PCR, the TCRdb table keeps only in-frame clones and is missing some. The repertoire holds about 600,000 clones, with approximately 97% as singletons. V shed 1 base and J shed 1 base, with 7 bases lying between them. CDR3 length: 14 amino acids. Germline lookup yields CDR1 LNHDA and CDR2 SQIVND (reference sequence). As concerns this clone: No antigen is known for it.

The gene calls are TRBV19 and TRBJ2-5; no reliable D call. Sequenced: naive CD4+ T cells sorted from blood. Described subset: CD45RA+ positively selected. This receptor was obtained from a young woman in good health. The CDR3 DNA is TGTGCCAGTAGTATAGCGCACGGCCAAGAGACCCAGTACTTC. Amino acids: CASSIAHGQETQYF.